Below are 21 T cell receptor beta chains sequenced from a single sample in a study of blood T cell repertoires in COVID-19. Produced via immunoSEQ multiplex PCR; TCRdb's table is partial and in-frame only. The sample has under 250,000 clones; around 82% are singletons. The sample was peripheral blood. Source of these receptors: a man in his fifties with active or convalescent COVID-19.

V gene TRBV7-2 combines with J gene TRBJ2-7; 9 bases are shared with TRBD1. CDR1 is SGHTA and CDR2 is FQGNSA in the germline V gene. There are 17 residues in the CDR3. Germline trimming cut 1 base from V and 0 bases from J; bases unmatched to any gene: 7. The CDR3 DNA is TGTGCCAGCAGCTTAGAGCGCGGGGACAGGGACTCCTACGAGCAGTACTTC. It translates to CASSLERGDRDSYEQYF.

The genes are TRBV6-2 or TRBV6-3 and TRBJ2-1, with 9 nucleotides matching TRBD2. The CDR3 is 15 amino acids. CDR1 and CDR2 (germline): MNHEY, SVGEGT. With V trimmed by 6 bases and J by 5 bases, 8 bases remained unmatched. The CDR3 loop is CASSRLAEINNEQFF. In DNA, the CDR3 is TGTGCCAGCAGCAGACTAGCGGAGATCAACAATGAGCAGTTCTTC.

The rearrangement uses TRBV7-3 and TRBJ2-1; 7 bases map to TRBD1. This CDR3 is 13 amino acids long. Germline CDR1 SGHTA, CDR2 FQGTGA. V lost 6 bases and J lost 5; bases outside the gene matches: 4. The CDR3 DNA reads TGTGCCAGCAGGGGGACAGCCGACAATGAGCAGTTCTTC. Protein product: CASRGTADNEQFF.

The chain joins TRBV6-5 to TRBJ2-1; 7 bases match TRBD1. The CDR3 runs to 15 residues. The V gene end was trimmed by 6 bases and the J gene end by 7 bases; junction bases not matched to a gene: 12. Germline values: CDR1 MNHEY, CDR2 SVGAGI. CDR3 amino acids: CASRPDRVLLNEQFF. As DNA, the CDR3 is TGTGCCAGCAGGCCCGACAGGGTCCTTTTGAATGAGCAGTTCTTC.

This clone was counted only a few times. The chain couples TRBV27 to TRBJ1-3; perhaps TRBD1 as D (6 bases). This CDR3 comprises 14 residues. CDR1 and CDR2 from the germline V gene are MNHEY and SMNVEV (reference sequence). The V gene lost 2 bases and the J gene lost 2 bases, with 7 bases spanning the gap. CDR3 amino acids: CASSLAGAGNTIYF. CDR3 in DNA: TGTGCCAGCAGTTTAGCAGGGGCTGGAAACACCATATATTTT.

The V and J genes are TRBV27 and TRBJ1-2, with D unresolved. Trimming cost V 8 bases and J 4 bases, with 17 bases left between them. The CDR3 consists of 14 residues. Germline CDR1 MNHEY, CDR2 SMNVEV (reference sequence). In nucleotides, the CDR3 is TGTGCCAGCGGCGGGCCGACGGCGGGCTATGGCTACACCTTC. Its protein is CASGGPTAGYGYTF.

CDR3 residues: CASSPPGHPQGEAFF. The DNA of the CDR3 is TGTGCCAGCTCACCCCCAGGGCACCCACAAGGTGAAGCTTTCTTT. The chain links TRBV18 to TRBJ1-1; D might be TRBD1 (5 bases). Trimming pared 3 bases from V and 7 bases from J, leaving 18 bases between. This CDR3 is built from 15 residues. Germline V gene sequence: CDR1 KGHSH, CDR2 LQKENI.

This clone showed up just once. The chain joins TRBV9 to TRBJ2-5, with D perhaps matching TRBD2 (6 bases). Trimming took off 0 bases at V and 5 bases at J, with 11 bases between the two ends. CDR3 length: 14 residues. Germline V CDR1 and CDR2: SGDLS, YYNGEE. This CDR3 reads CASSVDGSAETQYF. Here the CDR3 DNA reads TGTGCCAGCAGCGTAGACGGGAGCGCGGAGACCCAGTACTTC.

The genes are TRBV2 and TRBJ1-2; 8 bases match TRBD1. Trimming took 5 bases from V and 6 from J; bases not matched to a gene: 14. Looked up from germline, CDR1 is SNHLY and CDR2 is FYNNEI. The CDR3 contains 16 residues. Written as DNA, the CDR3 is TGTGCCAGCAGTTCCTATCAGGGGGCGCGGAGTAATGGCTACACCTTC. It translates to CASSSYQGARSNGYTF.

The rearrangement uses TRBV6-1 and TRBJ1-1, with D unresolved. Looked up from germline, CDR1 is MNHNS and CDR2 is SASEGT. Trimming took off 7 bases at V and 6 bases at J, with 15 bases between the two ends. The CDR3 totals 13 residues. The CDR3 reads CASTASGVAEAFF. Written as DNA, the CDR3 is TGTGCCAGCACCGCCTCCGGGGTTGCTGAAGCTTTCTTT.

The rearrangement joins TRBV5-6 to TRBJ1-2; D is ambiguous. The germline V gene has CDR1 SGHDT and CDR2 YYEEEE. The CDR3 consists of 15 residues. V was trimmed by 3 bases and J by 1 base, leaving 13 bases between them. DNA for the CDR3: TGTGCCAGCAGCTACGACACCGCGGGTAACTATGGCTACACCTTC. Protein sequence: CASSYDTAGNYGYTF.

The genes are TRBV11-2 and TRBJ2-1; 9 bases line up with TRBD2. From germline, CDR1 is SGHAT and CDR2 FQNNGV. The V gene end was trimmed by 2 bases and the J gene end by 2 bases; junction bases not matched to a gene: 7. There are 17 residues in the CDR3. The CDR3 DNA reads as TGTGCCAGCAGCTTACATATAGCGGGAGCAACCTACAATGAGCAGTTCTTC. Its translation is CASSLHIAGATYNEQFF.

This clone showed up just a few times. The chain combines TRBV28 with TRBJ2-3, with D possibly TRBD1 on 5 matching bases. CDR3 length: 16 amino acids. The ends were cut back, 5 bases at V and 0 bases at J, with 15 bases in the middle. Germline V gives CDR1 MDHEN, CDR2 SYDVKM. The CDR3 protein is CASSTDRSLSTDTQYF. The CDR3, as DNA: TGTGCCAGCAGTACCGACAGATCCCTAAGCACAGATACGCAGTATTTT. The full variable domain, completed using reference TRBV28 and TRBJ2-3, is DVKVTQSSRYLVKRTGEKVFLECVQDMDHENMFWYRQDPGLGLRLIYFSYDVKMKEKGDIPEGYSVSREKKERFSLILESASTNQTSMYLCASSTDRSLSTDTQYFGPGTRLTVL.

V is TRBV7-2 and J is TRBJ1-4; possible D gene TRBD1, 6 bases. This CDR3 region has 14 residues. V lost 1 base and J lost 8, with 11 bases in between. In germline, CDR1 is SGHTA, CDR2 FQGNSA. The CDR3 is CASSLGTVWEKLFF. In nucleotides, the CDR3 is TGTGCCAGCAGCTTAGGGACAGTGTGGGAAAAACTGTTTTTT.

The V call is TRBV7-8, the J call TRBJ2-3; D uncertain. This CDR3 comprises 15 residues. The V end was cut by 0 bases, the J end by 3 bases, with 10 bases between. Per germline, CDR1 SGHVS and CDR2 FQNEAQ. The CDR3 DNA sequence: TGTGCCAGCAGCTTAGCCCAGGTTTCGACAGATACGCAGTATTTT. Amino acids: CASSLAQVSTDTQYF.

V gene TRBV19 combines with J gene TRBJ2-6; TRBD1 might be the D (5 bases). Trimming took off 6 bases at V and 0 bases at J, with 12 bases between the two ends. The CDR3 sequence is 16 residues long. Germline V CDR1 and CDR2: LNHDA, SQIVND (reference sequence). The CDR3 region is CASRVKGVSGANVLTF. The CDR3 nucleotides are TGTGCCAGTAGGGTGAAAGGGGTCTCTGGGGCCAACGTCCTGACTTTC.

This chain links TRBV4-1 with TRBJ2-1; D may be TRBD1 (6 bases). Germline values: CDR1 MGHRA, CDR2 YSYEKL. Deletions cut 3 bases from V and 2 bases from J, with 14 bases between. The CDR3 is 16 residues long. Here the CDR3 reads CASSQAGTQAYNEQFF. The CDR3 region has the DNA TGCGCCAGCAGCCAGGCCGGGACACAAGCCTACAATGAGCAGTTCTTC.

This clone was picked up one time. The V and J genes are TRBV4-3 and TRBJ1-4, with 7 bases that match TRBD1. Germline CDR1 and CDR2: LGHNA and YSLEER. The CDR3 spans 16 residues. J lost 2 bases, V lost 1 base, and 4 bases had no gene match. The DNA for the CDR3 is TGCGCCAGCAGCCAAGGTGCACAGGGGACTAATGAAAAACTGTTTTTT. It yields the protein CASSQGAQGTNEKLFF.

The chain joins TRBV2 to TRBJ1-2; TRBD1 matches 11 bases. CDR3 size: 14 residues. CDR1 and CDR2 from the germline V gene are SNHLY and FYNNEI. J lost 6 bases, V lost 6 bases, and 6 bases had no gene match. The CDR3 loop is CASRPGQGVHGYTF. CDR3 in DNA: TGTGCCAGCAGACCGGGACAGGGGGTTCATGGCTACACCTTC. The entire variable domain, with the rest obtained from reference TRBV2 and TRBJ1-2, is as follows: EPEVTQTPSHQVTQMGQEVILRCVPISNHLYFYWYRQILGQKVEFLVSFYNNEISEKSEIFDDQFSVERPDGSNFTLKIRSTKLEDSAMYFCASRPGQGVHGYTFGSGTRLTVV.

The gene calls are TRBV3-1 (or the pseudogene TRBV3-2) and TRBJ1-2; D is perhaps TRBD1 (5 bases). The ends were cut back, 1 base at V and 2 bases at J, with 8 bases in the middle. Germline V gene data show CDR1 as LGHDT and CDR2 as YNNKEL (reference sequence). There are 14 residues in the CDR3. The CDR3, as DNA: TGTGCCAGCAGCCAAGCGGACATAAACTATGGCTACACCTTC. Translated, it gives CASSQADINYGYTF.

The chain carries TRBV7-9 and TRBJ1-5; TRBD1 aligns across 11 bases. Germline V gene lookup returns CDR1 SEHNR and CDR2 FQNEAQ (reference sequence). V dropped 3 bases and J dropped 5; count of bases not matched to a gene: 0. The CDR3 runs to 14 residues. As DNA, the CDR3 is TGTGCCAGCAGCTTGGGACAGGGGGATCAGCCCCAGCATTTT. As protein: CASSLGQGDQPQHF.